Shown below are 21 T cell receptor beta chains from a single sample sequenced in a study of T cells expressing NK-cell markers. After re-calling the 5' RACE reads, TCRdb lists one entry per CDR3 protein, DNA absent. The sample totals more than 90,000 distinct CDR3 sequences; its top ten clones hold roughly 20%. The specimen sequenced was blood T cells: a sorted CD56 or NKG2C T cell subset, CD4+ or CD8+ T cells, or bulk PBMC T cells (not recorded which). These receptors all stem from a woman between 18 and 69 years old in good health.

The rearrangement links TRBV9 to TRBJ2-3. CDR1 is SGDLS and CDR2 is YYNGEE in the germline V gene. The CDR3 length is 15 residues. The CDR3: CASSVVSGGTDTQYF.

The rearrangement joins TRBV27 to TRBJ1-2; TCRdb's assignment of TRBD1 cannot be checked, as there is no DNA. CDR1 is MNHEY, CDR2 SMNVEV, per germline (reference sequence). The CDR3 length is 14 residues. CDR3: CASRAWTGVYGYTF.

CDR3 sequence reads: CASSFRPAESYNSPLHF. V and J are TRBV28 and TRBJ1-6. This CDR3 comprises 17 residues. CDR1 and CDR2 (germline): MDHEN, SYDVKM.

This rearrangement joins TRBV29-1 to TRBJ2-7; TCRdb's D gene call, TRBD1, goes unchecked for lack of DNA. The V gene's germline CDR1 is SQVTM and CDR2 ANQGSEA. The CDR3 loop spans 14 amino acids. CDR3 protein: CSVEDPPDTYEQYF.

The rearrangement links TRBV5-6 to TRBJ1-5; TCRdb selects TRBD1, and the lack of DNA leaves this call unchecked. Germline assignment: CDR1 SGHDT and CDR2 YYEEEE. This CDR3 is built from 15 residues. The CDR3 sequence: CASTLLDSSNQPQHF.

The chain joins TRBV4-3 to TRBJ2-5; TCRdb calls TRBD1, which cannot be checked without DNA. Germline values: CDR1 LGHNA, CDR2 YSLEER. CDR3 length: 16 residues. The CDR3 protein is CASSQRLGRRQETQYF.

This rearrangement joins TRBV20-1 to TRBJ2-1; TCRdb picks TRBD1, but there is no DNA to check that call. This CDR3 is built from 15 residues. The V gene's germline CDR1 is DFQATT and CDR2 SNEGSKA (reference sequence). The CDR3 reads CSARDLGRGYNEQFF.

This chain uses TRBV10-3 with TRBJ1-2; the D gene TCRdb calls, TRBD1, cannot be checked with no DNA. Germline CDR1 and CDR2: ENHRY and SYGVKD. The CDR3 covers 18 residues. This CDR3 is CAISESGGQPNSNYGYTF.

CDR3 protein: CASSQDWVGGYGYTF. The chain recombines TRBV4-3 with TRBJ1-2. CDR3 length: 15 residues. CDR1 is LGHNA, CDR2 YSLEER, per germline.

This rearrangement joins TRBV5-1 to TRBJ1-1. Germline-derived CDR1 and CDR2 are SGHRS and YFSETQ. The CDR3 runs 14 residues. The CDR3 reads CASSLGVSNTEAFF.

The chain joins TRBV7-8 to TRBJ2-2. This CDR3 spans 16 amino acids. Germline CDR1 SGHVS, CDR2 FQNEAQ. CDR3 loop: CASSLAFGANTGELFF.

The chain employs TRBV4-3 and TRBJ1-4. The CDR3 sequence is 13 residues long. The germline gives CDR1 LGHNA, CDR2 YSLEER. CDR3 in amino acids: CASSQDRSGKLFF.

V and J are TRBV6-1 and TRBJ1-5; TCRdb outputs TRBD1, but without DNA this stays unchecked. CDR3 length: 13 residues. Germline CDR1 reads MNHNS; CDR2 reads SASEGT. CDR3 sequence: CATGVYSNQPQHF.

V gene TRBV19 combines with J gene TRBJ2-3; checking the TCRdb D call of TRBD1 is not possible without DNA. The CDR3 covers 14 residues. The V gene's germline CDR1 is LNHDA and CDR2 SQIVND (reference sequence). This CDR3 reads CASSINGRVDTQYF. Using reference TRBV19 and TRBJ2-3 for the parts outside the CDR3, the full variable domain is DGGITQSPKYLFRKEGQNVTLSCEQNLNHDAMYWYRQDPGQGLRLIYYSQIVNDFQKGDIAEGYSVSREKKESFPLTVTSAQKNPTAFYLCASSINGRVDTQYFGPGTRLTVL.

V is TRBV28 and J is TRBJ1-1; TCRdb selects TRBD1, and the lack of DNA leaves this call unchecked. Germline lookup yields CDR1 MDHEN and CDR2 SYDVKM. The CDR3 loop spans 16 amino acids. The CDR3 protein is CASSDTGTAFNTEAFF.

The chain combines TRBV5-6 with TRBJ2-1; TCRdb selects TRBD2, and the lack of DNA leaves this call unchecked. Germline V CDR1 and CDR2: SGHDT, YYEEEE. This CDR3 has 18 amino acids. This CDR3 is CASSPGLAGPSSYNEQFF.

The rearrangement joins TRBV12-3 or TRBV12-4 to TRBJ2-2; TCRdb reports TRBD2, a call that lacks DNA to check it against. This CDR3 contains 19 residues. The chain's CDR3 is CASSSTGTSGGLLTGELFF.

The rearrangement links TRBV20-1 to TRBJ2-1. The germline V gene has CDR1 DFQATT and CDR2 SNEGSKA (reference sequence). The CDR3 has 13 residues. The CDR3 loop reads CSAIDDQHNEQFF.

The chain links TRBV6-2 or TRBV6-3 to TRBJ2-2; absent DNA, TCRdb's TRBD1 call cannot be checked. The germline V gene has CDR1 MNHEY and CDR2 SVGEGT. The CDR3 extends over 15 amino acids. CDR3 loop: CASNPNTGGTGELFF.

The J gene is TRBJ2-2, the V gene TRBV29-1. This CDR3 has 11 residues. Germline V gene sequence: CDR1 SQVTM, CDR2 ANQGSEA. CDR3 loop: CSVARDGELFF.

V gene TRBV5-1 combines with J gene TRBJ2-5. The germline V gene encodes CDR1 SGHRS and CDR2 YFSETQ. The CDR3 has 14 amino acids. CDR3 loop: CASSLSSGQETQYF.